The rows below give T cell receptor beta chains drawn from one sample of a study of T-cell reconstitution after alpha-beta-depleted transplantation in children. Via MiXCR, TCRdb re-called the PCR reads, giving one row per CDR3 protein. The repertoire holds fewer than 35,000 distinct CDR3 sequences, with roughly 19% as singletons. The sequenced sample was PBMCs, mostly from graft donor cells, obtained 60 days after TCRalphabeta/CD19-depleted stem cell transplant. The receptors were sampled from a male patient between 2 and 15 years old who had a stem cell transplant for acute lymphoblastic leukemia, so the T cells may come from the graft donor. Each CDR3 is given with its conserved first and last residue.

length	V	J	CDR3
16	TRBV9	TRBJ2-1	CASSVDDGTSYNEQFF
13	TRBV12-3/TRBV12-4	TRBJ2-7	CASSLYLWYEQYF
15	TRBV18	TRBJ2-2	CASSPRQGNTGELFF
15	TRBV5-1	TRBJ2-3	CASSSGDGRTDTQYF
13	TRBV5-1	TRBJ2-7	CASSLEISYEQYF
13	TRBV20-1	TRBJ2-2	CSASQGEPGELFF
14	TRBV27	TRBJ2-7	CASSRGVGSYEQYF
14	TRBV10-3	TRBJ1-4	CAISGGGVREKLFF
13	TRBV5-1	TRBJ2-7	CASSLVGTYEQYF
17	TRBV27	TRBJ2-7	CASRRQVSAGRTYEQYF
14	TRBV5-6	TRBJ1-2	CASSVGQGRHGYTF
15	TRBV20-1	TRBJ1-5	CSARTGTVINQPQHF
15	TRBV20-1	TRBJ2-7	CSARGQLAFDYEQYF
15	TRBV20-1	TRBJ2-2	CSAREGGASTGELFF
17	TRBV19	TRBJ2-7	CASSMGQHGFRSYEQYF
14	TRBV9	TRBJ2-2	CASSVGTYTGELFF
14	TRBV5-1	TRBJ1-3	CASSLASEINTIYF
18	TRBV6-2/TRBV6-3	TRBJ2-3	CASRRHRRAGGHADTQYF
11	TRBV11-1	TRBJ1-3	CASREGNTIYF
13	TRBV7-6	TRBJ2-2	CASSWGGPGELFF
14	TRBV20-1	TRBJ2-5	CSARGLQGRETQYF
13	TRBV20-1	TRBJ2-3	CSALSGPGDTQYF
14	TRBV19	TRBJ2-3	CASSESLGDYTQYF
15	TRBV11-2	TRBJ1-2	CASSLDMADHYGYTF
13	TRBV6-1	TRBJ1-3	CASSPDGGNTIYF
15	TRBV10-3	TRBJ1-2	CAIKKRTGFYYGYTF
14	TRBV20-1	TRBJ1-4	CSAVGAATNEKLFF
15	TRBV10-3	TRBJ2-2	CAISGADRGTGELFF
12	TRBV20-1	TRBJ2-2	CSATPDTGELFF
18	TRBV2	TRBJ2-6	CASSPNQGGTSGANVLTF
11	TRBV6-1	TRBJ1-1	CASSEGTEAFF
14	TRBV20-1	TRBJ1-5	CSAVQGVGNQPQHF
14	TRBV2	TRBJ1-5	CASSKDGGGQPQHF
15	TRBV5-1	TRBJ2-2	CASSYSGENTGELFF
12	TRBV9	TRBJ1-1	CASSVGGGEAFF
13	TRBV9	TRBJ1-1	CASSVTQGSEAFF
14	TRBV28	TRBJ1-2	CATNRLGVNYGYTF
18	TRBV11-1	TRBJ2-6	CASSLRTGGFSGANVLTF
16	TRBV3-1	TRBJ2-3	CASSPLGEENTDTQYF
13	TRBV4-3	TRBJ2-7	CASSLAGTNEQYF
14	TRBV5-1	TRBJ2-3	CASSLVGDKDTQYF
15	TRBV9	TRBJ2-7	CASSGGRGRRYEQYF
16	TRBV3-1	TRBJ2-3	CASSQVLAGRTDTQYF
12	TRBV20-1	TRBJ2-3	CSARDFPDTQYF
17	TRBV27	TRBJ2-1	CASSYRPAGSSYNEQFF
15	TRBV7-6	TRBJ2-7	CASSPGTSGLREQYF
14	TRBV20-1	TRBJ1-1	CSARRGSANTEAFF
13	TRBV7-2	TRBJ1-1	CASSLGPATEAFF
11	TRBV20-1	TRBJ2-3	CSARDLGTQYF
13	TRBV5-1	TRBJ1-1	CASSRTGGTEAFF
11	TRBV20-1	TRBJ2-3	CSANNRDTQYF